This T cell receptor beta chain originates from a study of T cell responses to AZD1222 COVID-19 vaccine. In this sample, this clone turned up a few times. The antigen is unknown. The study, taken as a whole, reports: Close to half of all spike-specific TCRs reportedly target regions of the variants that are unmutated. White British people made up most donors, females outnumbered males, and clonal diversity was possibly underestimated.

V was trimmed by 5 bases and J by 1 base, leaving 14 bases between them. This CDR3 region has 16 residues. Germline CDR1 and CDR2: SGHTA and FQGTGA. Generated by immunoSEQ multiplex PCR, the TCRdb table keeps only in-frame clones and is missing some. The table includes about 120,000 clones, approximately 85% detected once. The chain is built from TRBV7-3 and TRBJ2-2, with a tentative D call TRBD2 (6 bases). The material sequenced was peripheral blood, taken on day 0 of AZD1222 vaccination. The receptor's source is an adult in good health. The CDR3 DNA follows: TGTGCCAGCAGCCCCGTCCCCGGGGGGAACACCGGGGAGCTGTTTTTT. Translation: CASSPVPGGNTGELFF.